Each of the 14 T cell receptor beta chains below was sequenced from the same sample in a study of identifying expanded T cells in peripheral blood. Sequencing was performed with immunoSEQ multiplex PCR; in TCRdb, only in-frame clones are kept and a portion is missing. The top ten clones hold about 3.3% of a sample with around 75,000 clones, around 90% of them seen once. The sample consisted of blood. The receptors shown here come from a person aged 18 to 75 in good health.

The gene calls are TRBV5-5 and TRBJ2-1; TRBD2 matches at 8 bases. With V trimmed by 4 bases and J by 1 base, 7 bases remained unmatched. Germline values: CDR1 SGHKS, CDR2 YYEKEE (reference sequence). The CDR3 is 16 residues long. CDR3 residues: CASSLNSGTSYNEQFF. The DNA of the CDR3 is TGTGCCAGCAGCCTCAATAGCGGGACGTCCTACAATGAGCAGTTCTTC.

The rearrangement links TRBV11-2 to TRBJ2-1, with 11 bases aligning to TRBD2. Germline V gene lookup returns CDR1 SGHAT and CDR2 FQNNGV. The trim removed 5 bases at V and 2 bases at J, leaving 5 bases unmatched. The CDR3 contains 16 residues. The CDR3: CASSPIAGGPYNEQFF. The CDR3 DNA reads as TGTGCCAGCAGCCCCATAGCGGGGGGGCCCTACAATGAGCAGTTCTTC.

CDR3 amino acids: CASSPSGGMFYGYTF. The CDR3 DNA sequence: TGTGCCAGTAGCCCGTCTGGGGGTATGTTCTATGGCTACACCTTC. The chain uses TRBV19 and TRBJ1-2; D is perhaps TRBD1 (5 bases). The CDR3 is 15 amino acids. The V end lost 6 bases, the J end lost 4 bases, and 18 bases lay between the germline ends. Germline V lookup: CDR1 LNHDA, CDR2 SQIVND (reference sequence).

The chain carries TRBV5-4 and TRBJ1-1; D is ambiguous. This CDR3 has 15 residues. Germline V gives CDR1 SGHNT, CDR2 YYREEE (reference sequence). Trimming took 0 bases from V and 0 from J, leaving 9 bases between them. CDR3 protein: CASSLARALNTEAFF. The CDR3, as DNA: TGTGCCAGCAGCTTGGCCCGGGCGCTGAACACTGAAGCTTTCTTT.

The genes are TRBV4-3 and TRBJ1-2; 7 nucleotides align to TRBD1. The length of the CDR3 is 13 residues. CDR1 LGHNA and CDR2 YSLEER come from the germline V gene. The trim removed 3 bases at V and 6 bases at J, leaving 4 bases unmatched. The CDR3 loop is CASSHQGVDGYTF. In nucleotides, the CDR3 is TGCGCCAGCAGCCACCAGGGGGTGGATGGCTACACCTTC.

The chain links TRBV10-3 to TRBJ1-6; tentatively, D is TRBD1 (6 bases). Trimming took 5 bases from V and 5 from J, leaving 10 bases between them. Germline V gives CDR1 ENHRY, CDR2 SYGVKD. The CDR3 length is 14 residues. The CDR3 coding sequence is TGTGCCATCAGTCTAGGACAGAATAATTCACCCCTCCACTTT. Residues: CAISLGQNNSPLHF.

Written as DNA, the CDR3 is TGCGCCAGCAGCTTCACTCTTAGGGAGCTGTTTTTT. Its translation: CASSFTLRELFF. V usage is TRBV5-1 and J usage is TRBJ2-2; D is ambiguous. Germline CDR1 SGHRS, CDR2 YFSETQ. The CDR3 has 12 amino acids. The V end lost 2 bases, the J end lost 9 bases, and 8 bases lay between the germline ends.

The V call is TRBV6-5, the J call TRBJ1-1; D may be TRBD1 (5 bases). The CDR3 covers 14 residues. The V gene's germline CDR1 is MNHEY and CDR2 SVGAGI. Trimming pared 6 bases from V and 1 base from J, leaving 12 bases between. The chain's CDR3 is CASRTGRTNTEAFF. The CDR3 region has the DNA TGTGCCAGCAGAACGGGACGCACGAACACTGAAGCTTTCTTT.

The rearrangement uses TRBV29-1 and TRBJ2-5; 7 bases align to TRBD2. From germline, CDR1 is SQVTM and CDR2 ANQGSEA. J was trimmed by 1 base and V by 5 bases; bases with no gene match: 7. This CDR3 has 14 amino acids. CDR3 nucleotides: TGCAGCGTTACAGGAGCGGGAACCCAAGAGACCCAGTACTTC. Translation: CSVTGAGTQETQYF. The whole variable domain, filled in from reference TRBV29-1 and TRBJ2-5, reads SAVISQKPSRDICQRGTSLTIQCQVDSQVTMMFWYRQQPGQSLTLIATANQGSEATYESGFVIDKFPISRPNLTFSTLTVSNMSPEDSSIYLCSVTGAGTQETQYFGPGTRLLVL.

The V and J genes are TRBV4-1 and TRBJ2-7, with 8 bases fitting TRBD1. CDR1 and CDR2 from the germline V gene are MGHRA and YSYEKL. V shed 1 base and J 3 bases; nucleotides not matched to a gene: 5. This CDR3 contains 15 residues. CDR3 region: CASSQALDRDYEQYF. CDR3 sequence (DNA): TGCGCCAGCAGCCAAGCGCTGGACAGGGACTACGAGCAGTACTTC.

The CDR3 DNA is TGTGCCAGCAGCGGTCCAGGGACAGGGGGCTCCTACGAGCAGTACTTC. It yields the protein CASSGPGTGGSYEQYF. The gene calls are TRBV9 and TRBJ2-5; 11 nucleotides agree with TRBD1. The J call may be wrong; the DNA end is better matched by TRBJ2-7. Germline CDR1 and CDR2: SGDLS and YYNGEE. There are 16 residues in the CDR3.

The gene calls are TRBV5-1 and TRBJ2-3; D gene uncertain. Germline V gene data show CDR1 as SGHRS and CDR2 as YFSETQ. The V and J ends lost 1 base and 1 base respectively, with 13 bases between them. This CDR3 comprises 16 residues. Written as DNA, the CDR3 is TGCGCCAGCAGCTTGCTATCTCAAAGGGGCACAGATACGCAGTATTTT. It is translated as CASSLLSQRGTDTQYF.

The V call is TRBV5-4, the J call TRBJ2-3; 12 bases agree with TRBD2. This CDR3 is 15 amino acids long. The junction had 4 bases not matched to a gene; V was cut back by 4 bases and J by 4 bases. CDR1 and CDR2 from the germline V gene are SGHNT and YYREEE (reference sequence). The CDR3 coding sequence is TGTGCCAGCAGCCCCGGGACTAGCGGGTCAGATACGCAGTATTTT. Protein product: CASSPGTSGSDTQYF. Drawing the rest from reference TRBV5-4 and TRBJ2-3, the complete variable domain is ETGVTQSPTHLIKTRGQQVTLRCSSQSGHNTVSWYQQALGQGPQFIFQYYREEENGRGNFPPRFSGLQFPNYSSELNVNALELDDSALYLCASSPGTSGSDTQYFGPGTRLTVL.

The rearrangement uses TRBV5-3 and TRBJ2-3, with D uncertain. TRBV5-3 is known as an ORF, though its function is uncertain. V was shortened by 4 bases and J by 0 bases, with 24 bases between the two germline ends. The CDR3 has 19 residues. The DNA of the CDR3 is TGTGCCAGAAGCGAGTCGTTGGGCGGTAGTCGTGCCAGCACAGATACGCAGTATTTT. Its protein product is CARSESLGGSRASTDTQYF.